This entry concerns a single T cell receptor (beta chain). The sample comes from a study of control samples from healthy donors and cancer patients. Trimming cost V 4 bases and J 8 bases, with 21 bases left between them. Germline V CDR1 and CDR2: SGHDT, YYEEEE. The CDR3 contains 15 residues. Repertoires were generated with immunoSEQ multiplex PCR, while TCRdb's copy carries only in-frame clones and drops some. Here the sample spans 130,000 or so clones, approximately 94% being singletons. The origin of this receptor is a man in his forties in good health. Sequencing used blood. The J gene is TRBJ1-2, the V gene TRBV5-6; D may be TRBD1 (6 bases). DNA for the CDR3: TGTGCCAGCAGCCCTATGTCTGGACAGAACGGGGGCTACACCTTC. It codes for CASSPMSGQNGGYTF. Looking up the rest from reference TRBV5-6 and TRBJ1-2 gives the full variable domain: DAGVTQSPTHLIKTRGQQVTLRCSPKSGHDTVSWYQQALGQGPQFIFQYYEEEERQRGNFPDRFSGHQFPNYSSELNVNALLLGDSALYLCASSPMSGQNGGYTFGSGTRLTVV.